Detailed here is one T cell receptor beta chain. Its specificity is unknown. This entry belongs to a study of cytomegalovirus exposure and HLA in healthy donors. The study, taken as a whole, reports: Exclusion applied to some V segments, including TRBV6-2 and TRBV6-3, as they were indistinguishable. In a later analysis, TCR beta V- and J-gene trimming was associated with a missense DCLRE1C variant.

The germline V gene has CDR1 SNHLY and CDR2 FYNNEI. The CDR3 is 13 residues long. Healthy bone marrow donors formed the donor group. Primers: 60 Vbeta forward and 13 Jbeta reverse. Assay: immunoSEQ multiplex PCR; the TCRdb copy retains only in-frame clones and omits some. The table has about 170,000 clones, approximately 78% seen once. Source material: PBMCs. The TCR comes from a woman under 30 in good health and CMV-seronegative. This sequence joins TRBV2 and TRBJ2-5, with D tentatively TRBD1 (5 bases). TRBJ2-7 explains the end of the DNA better; the J call may be wrong. In nucleotides, the CDR3 is TGTGCCAGCACCCTGAGGACAACCTACGAGCAGTACTTC. It specifies CASTLRTTYEQYF.